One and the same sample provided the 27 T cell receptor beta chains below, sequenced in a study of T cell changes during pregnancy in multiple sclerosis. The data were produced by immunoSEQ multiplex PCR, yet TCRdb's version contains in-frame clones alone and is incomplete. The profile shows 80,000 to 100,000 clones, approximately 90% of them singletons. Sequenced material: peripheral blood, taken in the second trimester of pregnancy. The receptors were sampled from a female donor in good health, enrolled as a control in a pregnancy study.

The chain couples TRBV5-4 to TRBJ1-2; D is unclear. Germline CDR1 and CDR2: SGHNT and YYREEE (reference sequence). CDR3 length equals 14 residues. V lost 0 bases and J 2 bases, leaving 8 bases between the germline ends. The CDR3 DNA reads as TGTGCCAGCAGCTTGGTTGGGAGAAACTATGGCTACACCTTC. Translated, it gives CASSLVGRNYGYTF.

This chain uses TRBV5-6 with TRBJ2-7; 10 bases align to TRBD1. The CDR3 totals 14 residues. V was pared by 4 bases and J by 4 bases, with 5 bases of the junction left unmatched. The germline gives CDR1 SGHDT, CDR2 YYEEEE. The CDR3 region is CASSPGQGLYEQYF. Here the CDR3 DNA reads TGTGCCAGCAGCCCGGGACAGGGGCTGTACGAGCAGTACTTC.

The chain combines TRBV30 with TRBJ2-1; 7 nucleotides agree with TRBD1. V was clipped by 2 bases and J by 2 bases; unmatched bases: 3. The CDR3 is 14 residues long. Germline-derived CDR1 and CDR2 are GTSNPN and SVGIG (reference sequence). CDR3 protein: CAWSPGTAYNEQFF. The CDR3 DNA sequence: TGTGCCTGGAGTCCAGGGACAGCCTACAATGAGCAGTTCTTC.

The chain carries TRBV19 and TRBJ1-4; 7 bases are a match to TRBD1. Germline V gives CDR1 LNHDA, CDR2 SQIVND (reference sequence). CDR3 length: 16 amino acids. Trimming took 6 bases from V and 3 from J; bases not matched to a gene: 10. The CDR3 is CASSSGQAGPNEKLFF. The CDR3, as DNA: TGTGCCAGTAGCAGCGGACAGGCGGGTCCTAATGAAAAACTGTTTTTT.

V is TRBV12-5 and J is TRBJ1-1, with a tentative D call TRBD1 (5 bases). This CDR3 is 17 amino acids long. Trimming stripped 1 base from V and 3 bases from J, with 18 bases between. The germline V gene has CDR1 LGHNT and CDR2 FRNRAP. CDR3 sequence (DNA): TGTGCTAGTGGTTTGGGAAGTACACCGACAGTGCACACTGAAGCTTTCTTT. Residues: CASGLGSTPTVHTEAFF.

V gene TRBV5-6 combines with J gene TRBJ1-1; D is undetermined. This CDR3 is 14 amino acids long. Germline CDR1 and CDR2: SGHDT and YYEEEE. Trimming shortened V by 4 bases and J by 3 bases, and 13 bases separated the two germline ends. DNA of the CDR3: TGTGCCAGCAGCCTCGGGTCCCTCGACACTGAAGCTTTCTTT. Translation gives CASSLGSLDTEAFF.

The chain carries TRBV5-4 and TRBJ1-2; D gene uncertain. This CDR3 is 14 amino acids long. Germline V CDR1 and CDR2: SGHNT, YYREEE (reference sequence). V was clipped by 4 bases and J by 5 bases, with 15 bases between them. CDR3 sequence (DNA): TGTGCCAGCAGCCTAGCCTTACCAGCATATGGCTACACCTTC. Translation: CASSLALPAYGYTF.

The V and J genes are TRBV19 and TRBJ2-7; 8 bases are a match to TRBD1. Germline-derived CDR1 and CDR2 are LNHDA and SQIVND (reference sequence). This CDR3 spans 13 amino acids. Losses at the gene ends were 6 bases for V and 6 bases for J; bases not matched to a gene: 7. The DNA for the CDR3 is TGTGCCAGTAGAGAGGACAGGGAGTCCGAGCAGTACTTC. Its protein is CASREDRESEQYF. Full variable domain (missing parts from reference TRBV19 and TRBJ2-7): DGGITQSPKYLFRKEGQNVTLSCEQNLNHDAMYWYRQDPGQGLRLIYYSQIVNDFQKGDIAEGYSVSREKKESFPLTVTSAQKNPTAFYLCASREDRESEQYFGPGTRLTVT.

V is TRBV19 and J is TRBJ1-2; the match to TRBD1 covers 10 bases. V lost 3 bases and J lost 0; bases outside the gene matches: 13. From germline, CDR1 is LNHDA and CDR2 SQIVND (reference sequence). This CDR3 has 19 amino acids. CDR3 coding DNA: TGTGCCAGTAGTATCCAAGGATCGGGGACAGGGGTTTCTAACTATGGCTACACCTTC. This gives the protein CASSIQGSGTGVSNYGYTF.

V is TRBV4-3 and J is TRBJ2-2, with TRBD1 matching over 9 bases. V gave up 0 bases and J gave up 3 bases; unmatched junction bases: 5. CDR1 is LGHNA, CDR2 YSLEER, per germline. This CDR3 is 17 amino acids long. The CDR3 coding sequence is TGCGCCAGCAGCCAAGAACTTGGGACAGGGCACACCGGGGAGCTGTTTTTT. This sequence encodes CASSQELGTGHTGELFF.

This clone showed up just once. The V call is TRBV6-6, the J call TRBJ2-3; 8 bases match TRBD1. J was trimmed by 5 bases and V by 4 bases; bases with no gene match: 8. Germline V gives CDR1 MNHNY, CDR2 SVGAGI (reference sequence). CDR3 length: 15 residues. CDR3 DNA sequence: TGTGCCAGCAGTTCGGACAGGGTCTTGGGAGATACGCAGTATTTT. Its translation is CASSSDRVLGDTQYF.

The CDR3: CASSNAGGWGTGELFF. In nucleotides, the CDR3 is TGTGCCAGCAGCAACGCAGGGGGCTGGGGCACCGGGGAGCTGTTTTTT. The V and J genes are TRBV7-9 and TRBJ2-2, with 8 bases aligning to TRBD1. The CDR3 totals 16 residues. The germline CDR1 and CDR2 sequences are SEHNR and FQNEAQ (reference sequence). Unmatched junction bases numbered 9, after V lost 5 bases and J lost 4 bases.

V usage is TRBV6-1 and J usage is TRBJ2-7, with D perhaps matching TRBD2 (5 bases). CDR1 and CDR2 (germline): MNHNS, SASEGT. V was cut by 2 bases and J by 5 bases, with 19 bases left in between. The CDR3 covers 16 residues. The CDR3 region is CASSEYETNVSDEQYF. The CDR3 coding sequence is TGTGCCAGCAGTGAATACGAGACTAATGTTTCGGACGAGCAGTACTTC.

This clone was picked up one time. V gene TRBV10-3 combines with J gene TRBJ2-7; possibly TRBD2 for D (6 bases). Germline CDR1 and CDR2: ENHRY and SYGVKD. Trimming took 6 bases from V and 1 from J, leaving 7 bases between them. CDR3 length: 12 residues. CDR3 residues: CAISGGSYEQYF. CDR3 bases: TGTGCCATCAGCGGGGGTTCCTACGAGCAGTACTTC.

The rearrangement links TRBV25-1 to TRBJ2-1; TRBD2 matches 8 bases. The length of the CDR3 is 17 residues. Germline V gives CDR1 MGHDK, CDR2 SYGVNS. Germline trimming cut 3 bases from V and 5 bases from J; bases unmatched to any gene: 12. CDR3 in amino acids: CASSERSGGPRDNEQFF. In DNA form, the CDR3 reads TGTGCCAGCAGTGAGCGATCGGGGGGGCCGCGGGACAATGAGCAGTTCTTC.

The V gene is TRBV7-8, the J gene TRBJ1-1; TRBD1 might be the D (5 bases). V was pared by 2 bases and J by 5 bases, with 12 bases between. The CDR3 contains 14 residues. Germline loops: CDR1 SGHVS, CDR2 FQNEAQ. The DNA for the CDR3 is TGTGCCAGCAGCTTAAGGCGCGCAGGGACTGAAGCTTTCTTT. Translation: CASSLRRAGTEAFF.

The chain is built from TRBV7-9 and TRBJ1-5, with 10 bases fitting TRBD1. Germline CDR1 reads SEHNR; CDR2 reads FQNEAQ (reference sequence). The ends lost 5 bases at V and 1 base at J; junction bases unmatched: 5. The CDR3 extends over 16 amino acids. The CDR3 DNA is TGTGCCAGCAGCCAGGGGGACAGGGGCAGCAATCAGCCCCAGCATTTT. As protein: CASSQGDRGSNQPQHF.

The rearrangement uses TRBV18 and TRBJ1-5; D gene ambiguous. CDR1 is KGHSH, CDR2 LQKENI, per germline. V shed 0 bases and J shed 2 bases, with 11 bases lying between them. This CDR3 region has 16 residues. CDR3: CASSPPGLRGNQPQHF. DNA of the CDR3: TGTGCCAGCTCACCACCGGGCCTACGTGGCAATCAGCCCCAGCATTTT.

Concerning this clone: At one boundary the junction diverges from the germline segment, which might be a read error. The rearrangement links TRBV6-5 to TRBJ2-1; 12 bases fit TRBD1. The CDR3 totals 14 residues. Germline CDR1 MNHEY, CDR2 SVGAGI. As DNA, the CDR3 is TGTGCCAACAGTTACGGGACAGGGGGCGATGAGCAGTTCTTC. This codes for CANSYGTGGDEQFF.

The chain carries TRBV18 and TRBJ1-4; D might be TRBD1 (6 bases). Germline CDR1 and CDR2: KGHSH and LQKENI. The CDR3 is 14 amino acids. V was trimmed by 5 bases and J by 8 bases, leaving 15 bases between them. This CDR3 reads CASSADSGREKLFF. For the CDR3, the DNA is TGTGCCAGCTCAGCGGACAGTGGGAGAGAAAAACTGTTTTTT.

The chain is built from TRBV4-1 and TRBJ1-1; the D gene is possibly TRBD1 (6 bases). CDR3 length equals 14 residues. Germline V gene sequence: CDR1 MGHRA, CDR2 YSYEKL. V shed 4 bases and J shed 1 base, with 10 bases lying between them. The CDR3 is CASSPGTSNTEAFF. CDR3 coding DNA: TGCGCCAGCAGCCCCGGGACATCGAACACTGAAGCTTTCTTT.

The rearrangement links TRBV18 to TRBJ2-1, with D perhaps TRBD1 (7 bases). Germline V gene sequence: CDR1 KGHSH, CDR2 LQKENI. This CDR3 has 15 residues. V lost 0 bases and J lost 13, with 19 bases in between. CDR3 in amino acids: CASSPPVIRQGGQFF. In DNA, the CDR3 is TGTGCCAGCTCACCACCTGTTATTCGACAGGGAGGTCAGTTCTTC. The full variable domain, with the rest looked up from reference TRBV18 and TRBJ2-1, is NAGVMQNPRHLVRRRGQEARLRCSPMKGHSHVYWYRQLPEEGLKFMVYLQKENIIDESGMPKERFSAEFPKEGPSILRIQQVVRGDSAAYFCASSPPVIRQGGQFFGPGTRLTVL.

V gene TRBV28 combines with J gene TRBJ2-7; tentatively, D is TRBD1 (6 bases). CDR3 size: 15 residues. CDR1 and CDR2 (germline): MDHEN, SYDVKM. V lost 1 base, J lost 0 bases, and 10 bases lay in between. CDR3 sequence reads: CASSLLVRGSYEQYF. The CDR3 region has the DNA TGTGCCAGCAGTTTATTAGTCAGGGGCTCCTACGAGCAGTACTTC. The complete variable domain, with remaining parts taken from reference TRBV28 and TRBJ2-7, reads DVKVTQSSRYLVKRTGEKVFLECVQDMDHENMFWYRQDPGLGLRLIYFSYDVKMKEKGDIPEGYSVSREKKERFSLILESASTNQTSMYLCASSLLVRGSYEQYFGPGTRLTVT.

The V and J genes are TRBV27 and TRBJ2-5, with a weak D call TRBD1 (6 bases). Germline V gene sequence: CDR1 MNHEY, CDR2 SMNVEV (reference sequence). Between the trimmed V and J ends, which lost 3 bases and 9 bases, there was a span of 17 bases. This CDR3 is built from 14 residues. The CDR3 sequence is CASSLGAGNLSQYF. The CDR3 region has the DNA TGTGCCAGCAGTTTGGGGGCAGGGAATTTGTCCCAGTACTTC.

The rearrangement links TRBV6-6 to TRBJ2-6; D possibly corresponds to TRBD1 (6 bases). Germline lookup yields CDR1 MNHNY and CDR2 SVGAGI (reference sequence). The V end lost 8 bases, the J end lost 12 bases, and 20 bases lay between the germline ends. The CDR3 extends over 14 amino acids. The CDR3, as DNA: TGTGCCAGCGGATTAATTACAGGGATCGCCGTCCTGACTTTC. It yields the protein CASGLITGIAVLTF.

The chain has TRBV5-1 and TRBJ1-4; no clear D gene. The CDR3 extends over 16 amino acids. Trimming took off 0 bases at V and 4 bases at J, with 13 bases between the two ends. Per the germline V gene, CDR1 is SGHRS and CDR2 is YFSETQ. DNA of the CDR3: TGCGCCAGCAGCTTGGAATCGCGGGGAATTAATGAAAAACTGTTTTTT. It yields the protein CASSLESRGINEKLFF.

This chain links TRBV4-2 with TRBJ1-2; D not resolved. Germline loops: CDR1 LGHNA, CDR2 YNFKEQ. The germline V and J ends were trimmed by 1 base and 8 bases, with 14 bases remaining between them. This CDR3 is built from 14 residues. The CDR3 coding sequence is TGTGCCAGCAGCCAAGTTCTTCGGGGTAACGGCTACACCTTC. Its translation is CASSQVLRGNGYTF.